The next 13 T cell receptor beta chains were all read from a single sample in a study of cytomegalovirus exposure and HLA in healthy donors. The PCR was carried out with 60 Vbeta primers and 13 Jbeta primers. The assay was immunoSEQ multiplex PCR, and TCRdb's table has in-frame clones only and misses some. The data show 65,000 to 80,000 clones, under 85% seen once. The sequencing sample was made of PBMCs. The receptor source for this set is a woman aged 40 to 50 in good health and CMV-seropositive.

The chain recombines TRBV7-2 with TRBJ2-1, with a possible D match to TRBD1 (5 bases). Germline values: CDR1 SGHTA, CDR2 FQGNSA. The CDR3 is 13 residues long. With 6 bases removed from V and 7 bases from J, the gap between germline ends came to 13 bases. The CDR3 nucleotides read TGTGCCAGCAGATTGGACACTTGGAATGAGCAGTTCTTC. Its translation is CASRLDTWNEQFF.

The chain uses TRBV6-1 and TRBJ2-5, with 7 nucleotides matching TRBD1. V shed 7 bases and J 2 bases; nucleotides not matched to a gene: 7. The CDR3 sequence is 14 residues long. Germline V gene data show CDR1 as MNHNS and CDR2 as SASEGT. The DNA of the CDR3 is TGTGCCAGCAACGACCAGGGGGAACAAGAGACCCAGTACTTC. Protein product: CASNDQGEQETQYF.

The gene calls are TRBV28 and TRBJ2-2, with TRBD1 matching 7 bases. Germline V CDR1 and CDR2: MDHEN, SYDVKM. Trimming cost V 4 bases and J 0 bases; bases outside gene matches: 5. The CDR3 totals 16 residues. CDR3 region: CASSYLGTANTGELFF. The DNA for the CDR3 is TGTGCCAGCAGTTACTTAGGGACAGCGAACACCGGGGAGCTGTTTTTT.

The rearrangement uses TRBV6-1 and TRBJ2-5, with TRBD1 matching 9 bases. The ends lost 1 base at V and 7 bases at J; junction bases unmatched: 10. The V gene's germline CDR1 is MNHNS and CDR2 SASEGT. The CDR3 runs 16 residues. Written as DNA, the CDR3 is TGTGCCAGCAGTGAAGGGACAGGGGTCGAAGGAGTGACCCAGTACTTC. Translated, it gives CASSEGTGVEGVTQYF.

This clone was counted only a few times. V gene TRBV28 combines with J gene TRBJ1-2; D is perhaps TRBD1 (6 bases). This CDR3 is built from 15 residues. Trimming removed 6 bases from V and 0 bases from J, with 14 bases in between. The germline V gene encodes CDR1 MDHEN and CDR2 SYDVKM. The CDR3 DNA is TGTGCCAGCAGACCAGGGGACAACACTAACTATGGCTACACCTTC. Protein sequence: CASRPGDNTNYGYTF.

The V and J genes are TRBV7-2 and TRBJ2-1, with 7 bases aligning to TRBD2. Germline values: CDR1 SGHTA, CDR2 FQGNSA. V lost 2 bases to trimming and J lost 4 bases; unmatched junction nucleotides: 5. The CDR3 is 15 residues long. CDR3 protein: CASSLPSGDYNEQFF. The CDR3 DNA reads TGTGCCAGCAGCTTACCAAGCGGGGATTACAATGAGCAGTTCTTC.

The gene calls are TRBV5-6 and TRBJ2-7, with a tentative D call TRBD2 (6 bases). CDR3 length: 15 amino acids. In germline, CDR1 is SGHDT, CDR2 YYEEEE. Between the trimmed V and J ends, which lost 4 bases and 7 bases, there was a span of 21 bases. As DNA, the CDR3 is TGTGCCAGCAGCCCATTGGGGGGTCCTGATGAGGAGCAGTACTTC. Translating gives CASSPLGGPDEEQYF.

The chain uses TRBV5-1 and TRBJ2-3; D gene unclear. Trimming took off 2 bases at V and 5 bases at J, with 3 bases between the two ends. This CDR3 is built from 11 residues. Germline loops: CDR1 SGHRS, CDR2 YFSETQ. The DNA for the CDR3 is TGCGCCAGCAGCTTTCTAGATACGCAGTATTTT. Residues: CASSFLDTQYF.

The V call is TRBV9, the J call TRBJ2-2; tentative D call: TRBD1 (7 bases). Germline V gene data show CDR1 as SGDLS and CDR2 as YYNGEE. This CDR3 region has 15 residues. Trimming cost V 0 bases and J 7 bases, with 13 bases left between them. In DNA form, the CDR3 reads TGTGCCAGCAGCGTAGCTAACAGGGGAGGCGGGGAGCTGTTTTTT. Amino acids: CASSVANRGGGELFF.

The chain has TRBV28 and TRBJ2-7; 10 bases align to TRBD1. CDR1 and CDR2 from the germline V gene are MDHEN and SYDVKM. V was pared by 6 bases and J by 3 bases, with 8 bases of the junction left unmatched. The CDR3 covers 15 residues. DNA for the CDR3: TGTGCCAGCAGACCCGGGACAGGGGCCGTCTACGAGCAGTACTTC. It codes for CASRPGTGAVYEQYF.

This clone came up once. The chain carries TRBV5-1 and TRBJ2-7, with TRBD1 identical over 7 bases. Losses at the gene ends were 0 bases for V and 10 bases for J; bases not matched to a gene: 4. Germline CDR1 reads SGHRS; CDR2 reads YFSETQ. The CDR3 is 12 amino acids. CDR3 loop: CASSLGDSLQYF. The CDR3 DNA reads as TGCGCCAGCAGCTTGGGGGACAGCCTTCAGTACTTC.

The chain combines TRBV6-6 with TRBJ1-1, with 11 bases fitting TRBD1. Looked up from germline, CDR1 is MNHNY and CDR2 is SVGAGI (reference sequence). The ends lost 7 bases at V and 7 bases at J; junction bases unmatched: 11. The CDR3 runs 15 residues. The CDR3 spells CASNPRGTGGDEAFF. CDR3 coding DNA: TGTGCCAGCAACCCCCGCGGGACAGGGGGAGATGAAGCTTTCTTT.

This chain links TRBV28 with TRBJ1-1; 9 nucleotides match TRBD1. The junction had 4 bases not matched to a gene; V was cut back by 5 bases and J by 6 bases. CDR1 is MDHEN, CDR2 SYDVKM, per germline. This CDR3 has 13 residues. CDR3 sequence reads: CASSTWDRAEAFF. In nucleotides, the CDR3 is TGTGCCAGCAGTACCTGGGACAGGGCTGAAGCTTTCTTT.